This T cell receptor beta chain was identified in a study of blood T cell repertoires in COVID-19. Turning to the study itself: Specimens from acute and convalescent COVID-19 originated in the United States, Italy and Spain. Sources were T cells, B-cell-depleted T cells, or PBMCs; the material itself was cDNA or gDNA.

CDR1 KGHSH and CDR2 LQKENI come from the germline V gene. The CDR3 contains 18 residues. Trimming left V 2 bases short and J 0 bases short, with 14 bases between. As processed by the authors: It was from reference gene primer amplification that nucleated cell counts were estimated. Method: immunoSEQ multiplex PCR; TCRdb's copy keeps in-frame clones and lacks some. V, J and clone size are those of that table, while D and trimming were read from the DNA. The data contain under 70,000 clones, 90% of them singletons. Sequenced material: peripheral blood. V usage is TRBV18 and J usage is TRBJ2-6; D is possibly TRBD2 (6 bases). The receptor was isolated from a human donor with active COVID-19. The donor label of this sample is uncertain. CDR3: CASSPTRDRYSGANVLTF. CDR3 nucleotide sequence: TGTGCCAGCTCACCAACGCGGGACCGTTACTCTGGGGCCAACGTCCTGACTTTC.